This T cell receptor (beta chain) was captured in a study of control samples from healthy donors and cancer patients. Some clones are missing from TCRdb's copy, which holds only in-frame ones; the method was immunoSEQ multiplex PCR. This table holds 130,000 or so clones, around nine tenths found once. Germline assignment: CDR1 GTSNPN and CDR2 SVGIG (reference sequence). The CDR3 extends over 16 amino acids. Trimming took off 1 base at V and 3 bases at J, with 16 bases between the two ends. Specimen: blood. This chain uses TRBV30 with TRBJ1-5; possible D gene TRBD1, 5 bases. The clonotype originates from a man aged 50-59 years in good health. CDR3 DNA sequence: TGTGCCTGGAGTGGTGGGGCAGGACAATACAATCAGCCCCAGCATTTT. Translating it yields CAWSGGAGQYNQPQHF. Looking up the rest from reference TRBV30 and TRBJ1-5 gives the full variable domain: SQTIHQWPATLVQPVGSPLSLECTVEGTSNPNLYWYRQAAGRGLQLLFYSVGIGQISSEVPQNLSASRPQDRQFILSSKKLLLSDSGFYLCAWSGGAGQYNQPQHFGDGTRLSIL.